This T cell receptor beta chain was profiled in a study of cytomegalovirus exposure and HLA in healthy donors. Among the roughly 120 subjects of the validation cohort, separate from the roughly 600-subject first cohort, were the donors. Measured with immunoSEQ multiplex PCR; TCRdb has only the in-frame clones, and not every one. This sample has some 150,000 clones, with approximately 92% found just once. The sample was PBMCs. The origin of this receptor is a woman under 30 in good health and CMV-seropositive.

CDR3 in DNA: TGTGCCTGGAGTAACAGGCTGGGGTCCTATAATTCACCCCTCCACTTT. It yields the protein CAWSNRLGSYNSPLHF. The genes are TRBV30 and TRBJ1-6, with D maybe TRBD1 (5 bases). The CDR3 is 16 residues long. Germline CDR1 reads GTSNPN; CDR2 reads SVGIG (reference sequence). V shed 2 bases and J shed 1 base, with 12 bases lying between them. Complete variable domain (other parts from reference TRBV30 and TRBJ1-6): SQTIHQWPATLVQPVGSPLSLECTVEGTSNPNLYWYRQAAGRGLQLLFYSVGIGQISSEVPQNLSASRPQDRQFILSSKKLLLSDSGFYLCAWSNRLGSYNSPLHFGNGTRLTVT.